This TCR beta chain was identified during a study of CD8 T cells in ankylosing spondylitis. The study's findings and limits: Clones linked to disease were reported to show significant enrichment in matched ankylosing spondylitis synovial fluid. Earlier literature documents some of the motif variants in reactive arthritis synovial fluid and blood. A TCR beta motif of fewer than ten highly homologous variants seemed to mark ankylosing spondylitis blood.

This clonotype showed up just once. No antigen is known for it. Germline CDR1 and CDR2: SGHRS and YFSETQ. Trimming took 4 bases from V and 1 from J; bases not matched to a gene: 5. The CDR3 length is 16 residues. Quantitative 5'-RACE with molecular barcodes was used to make the TCR beta libraries. Using its own MiXCR run on the 5' RACE reads, TCRdb lists one record per CDR3 protein. The sample consists of 500,000 to 550,000 distinct CDR3 sequences, about 12% of them appearing once. This receptor was obtained from a male donor with ankylosing spondylitis. The V gene is TRBV5-1, the J gene TRBJ2-1, with 10 bases fitting TRBD2. Sample: blood, either unsorted or a sorted T cell fraction (not recorded which). CDR3 residues: CASSPVLAGSYNEQFF. CDR3 nucleotides: TGCGCCAGCAGCCCAGTACTAGCGGGATCCTACAATGAGCAGTTCTTC.